Included here is one TCR beta chain sequence, with context. Its cognate antigen has yet to be identified. No base qualities exist here, and no much larger clone lies one base off it. Library preparation was by the immunoSEQ multiplex PCR assay. TCRdb carries this immuneACCESS record with in-frame sequences only. Its versions omit some clonotypes, under half of them owing to an unresolved V gene in the studies checked, with the rest unexplained. Within this sample are about 73,000 clones, with 90% to 95% of them counted one time only. The ten largest clonotypes hold about 4.7% of the sample. For this chain, trimming is 6 bases at the V end and 4 bases at the J end, and the number of junction bases without a gene match is 11. Sequences SGHTA (CDR1) and FQGTGA (CDR2) are obtained from the germline V gene. From the cysteine up to the phenylalanine, the CDR3 has a length of 16 residues. Just CDR3 DNA is preserved here, 48 bases in frame from base 1.

These data come from a study of technical replicates of blood from a few donors (dated by TCRdb to 2017 to 2019). Sequencing was done on a sample of PBMCs. Recombination connected TRBV7-3 to TRBJ1-2, with 10 bases matching TRBD1. The TCR was taken from a human donor in good health. Some clones in this sample may be carry-over from other donors' samples. The DNA is TGTGCCAGCAGTCCAGGTGGGACAGGGGACATCTATGGCTACACCTTC. Its protein is CASSPGGTGDIYGYTF.